This TCR beta chain was captured in a study of shared clonotypes between healthy human individuals. Overall study findings and caveats: Clonotype sharing among the donors was expected to vary with sequencing depth.

The assay was immunoSEQ multiplex PCR, and TCRdb's table has in-frame clones only and misses some. The sample shows about 480,000 clones, about 75% of them seen only once. The CDR3 has 14 amino acids. CDR1 is LNHDA, CDR2 SQIVND, per germline (reference sequence). The ends were cut back, 6 bases at V and 0 bases at J, with 12 bases in the middle. With respect to this clone: Its antigen is as yet unknown.

Genomic DNA for unsorted samples, which was extracted with the QIAamp DNA Blood Mini kit, came from 81 million or so PBMCs. The sequenced material came from PBMCs. The sequence was collected from a woman in her forties in good health. Some clones in this sample may be carry-over from other donors' samples. The rearrangement joins TRBV19 to TRBJ2-7, with D possibly called TRBD1 or TRBD2 (5 bases each). In DNA, the CDR3 is TGTGCCAGTAGCCCGGGGCAGAGCTCCTACGAGCAGTACTTC. Translating gives CASSPGQSSYEQYF. The whole variable domain, filled in from reference TRBV19 and TRBJ2-7, reads DGGITQSPKYLFRKEGQNVTLSCEQNLNHDAMYWYRQDPGQGLRLIYYSQIVNDFQKGDIAEGYSVSREKKESFPLTVTSAQKNPTAFYLCASSPGQSSYEQYFGPGTRLTVT.